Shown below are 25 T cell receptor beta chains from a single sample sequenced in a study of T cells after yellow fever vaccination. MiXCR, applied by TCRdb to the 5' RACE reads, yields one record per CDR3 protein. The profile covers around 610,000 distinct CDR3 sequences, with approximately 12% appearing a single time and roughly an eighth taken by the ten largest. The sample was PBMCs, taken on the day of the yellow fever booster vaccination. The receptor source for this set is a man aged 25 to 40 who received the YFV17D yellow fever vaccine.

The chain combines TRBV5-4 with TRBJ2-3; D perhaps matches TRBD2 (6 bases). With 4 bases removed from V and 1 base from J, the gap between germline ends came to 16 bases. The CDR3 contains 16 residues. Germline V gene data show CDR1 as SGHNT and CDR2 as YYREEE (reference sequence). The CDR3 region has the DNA TGTGCCAGCAGCCCCGGACTACAAGGTGGCACAGATACGCAGTATTTT. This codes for CASSPGLQGGTDTQYF.

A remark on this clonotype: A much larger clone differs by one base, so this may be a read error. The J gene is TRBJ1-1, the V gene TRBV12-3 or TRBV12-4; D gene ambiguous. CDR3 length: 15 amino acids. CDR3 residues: CASSPRGWAGTVAFF. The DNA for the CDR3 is TGTGCCAGCAGTCCAAGAGGATGGGCGGGTACTGTAGCTTTCTTT.

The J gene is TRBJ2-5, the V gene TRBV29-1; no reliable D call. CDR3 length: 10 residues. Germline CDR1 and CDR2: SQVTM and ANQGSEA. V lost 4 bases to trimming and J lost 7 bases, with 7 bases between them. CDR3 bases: TGCAGCGTTGTCGATCCGACCCAGTACTTC. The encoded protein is CSVVDPTQYF.

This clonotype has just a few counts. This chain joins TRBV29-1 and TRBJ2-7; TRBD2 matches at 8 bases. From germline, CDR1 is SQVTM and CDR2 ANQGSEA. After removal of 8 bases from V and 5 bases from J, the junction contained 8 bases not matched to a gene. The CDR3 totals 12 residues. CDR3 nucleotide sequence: TGCAGCATAGCGGGGCAGGTTAACGAGCAGTACTTC. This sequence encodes CSIAGQVNEQYF.

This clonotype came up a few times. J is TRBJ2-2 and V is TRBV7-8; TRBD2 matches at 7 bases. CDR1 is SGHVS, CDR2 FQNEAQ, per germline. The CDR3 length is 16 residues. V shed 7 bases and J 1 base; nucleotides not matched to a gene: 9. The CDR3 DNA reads TGTGCCAGCACCCCTAGGGCTAGCGGGAACACCGGGGAGCTGTTTTTT. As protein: CASTPRASGNTGELFF.

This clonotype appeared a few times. The CDR3 region has the DNA TGTGCCAGCAGCCAAGATTACACTAGCGGGATCCGTCCAGAGACCCAGTACTTC. Amino acid sequence: CASSQDYTSGIRPETQYF. J is TRBJ2-5 and V is TRBV3-1; the match to TRBD2 covers 10 bases. The CDR3 contains 18 residues. Germline values: CDR1 LGHDT, CDR2 YNNKEL (reference sequence). The V segment lost 0 bases and the J segment 4 bases; nucleotides outside the gene matches: 11.

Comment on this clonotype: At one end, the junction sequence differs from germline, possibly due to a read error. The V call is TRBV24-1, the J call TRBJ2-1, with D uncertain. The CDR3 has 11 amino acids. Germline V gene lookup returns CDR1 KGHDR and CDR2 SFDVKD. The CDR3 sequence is CDTSDVNEQFF. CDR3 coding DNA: TGTGACACCAGTGATGTCAATGAGCAGTTCTTC.

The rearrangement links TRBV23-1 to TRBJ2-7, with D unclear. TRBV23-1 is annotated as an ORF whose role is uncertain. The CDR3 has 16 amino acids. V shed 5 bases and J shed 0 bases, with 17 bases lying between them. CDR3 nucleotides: TGCGCCAGCAGTACCTCCGAGTCTCTGAGCTCCTACGAGCAGTACTTC. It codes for CASSTSESLSSYEQYF.

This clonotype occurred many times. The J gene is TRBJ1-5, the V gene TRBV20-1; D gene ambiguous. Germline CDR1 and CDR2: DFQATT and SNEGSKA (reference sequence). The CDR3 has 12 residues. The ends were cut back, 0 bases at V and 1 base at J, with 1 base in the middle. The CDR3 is CSARESNQPQHF. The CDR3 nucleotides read TGCAGTGCTAGAGAAAGCAATCAGCCCCAGCATTTT.

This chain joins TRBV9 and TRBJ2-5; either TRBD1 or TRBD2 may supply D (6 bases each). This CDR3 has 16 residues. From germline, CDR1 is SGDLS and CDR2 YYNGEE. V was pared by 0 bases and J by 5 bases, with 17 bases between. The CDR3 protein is CASSVGGGMYRETQYF. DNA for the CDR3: TGTGCCAGCAGCGTAGGAGGGGGGATGTATAGGGAGACCCAGTACTTC.

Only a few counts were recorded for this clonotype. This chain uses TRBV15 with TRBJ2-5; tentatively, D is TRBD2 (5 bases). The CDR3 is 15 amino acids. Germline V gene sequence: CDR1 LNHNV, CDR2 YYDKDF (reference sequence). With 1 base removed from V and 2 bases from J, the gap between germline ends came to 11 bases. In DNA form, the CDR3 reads TGTGCCACCAGCAGAGTAGTGACTAATCAAGAGACCCAGTACTTC. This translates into CATSRVVTNQETQYF. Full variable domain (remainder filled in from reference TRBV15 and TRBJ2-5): DAMVIQNPRYQVTQFGKPVTLSCSQTLNHNVMYWYQQKSSQAPKLLFHYYDKDFNNEADTPDNFQSRRPNTSFCFLDIRSPGLGDTAMYLCATSRVVTNQETQYFGPGTRLLVL.

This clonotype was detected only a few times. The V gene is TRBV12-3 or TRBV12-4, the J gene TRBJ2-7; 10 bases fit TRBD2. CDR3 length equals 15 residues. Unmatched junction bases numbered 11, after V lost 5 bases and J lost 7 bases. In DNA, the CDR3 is TGTGCCAGCAGTGAGAGCGGGAGGGCCCGATGGGAGCAGTACTTC. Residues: CASSESGRARWEQYF.

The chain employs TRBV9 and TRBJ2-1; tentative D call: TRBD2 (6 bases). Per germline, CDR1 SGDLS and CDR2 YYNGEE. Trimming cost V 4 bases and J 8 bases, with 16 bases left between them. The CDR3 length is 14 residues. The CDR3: CASSRDSPLDEQFF. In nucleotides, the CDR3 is TGTGCCAGCAGCAGGGACTCACCCCTCGATGAGCAGTTCTTC.

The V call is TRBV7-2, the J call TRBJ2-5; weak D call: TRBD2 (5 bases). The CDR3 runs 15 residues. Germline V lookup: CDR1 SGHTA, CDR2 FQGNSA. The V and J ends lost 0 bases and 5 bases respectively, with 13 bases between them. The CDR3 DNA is TGTGCCAGCAGCTTAGCGGTGCTAGCAGCGGAGACCCAGTACTTC. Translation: CASSLAVLAAETQYF.

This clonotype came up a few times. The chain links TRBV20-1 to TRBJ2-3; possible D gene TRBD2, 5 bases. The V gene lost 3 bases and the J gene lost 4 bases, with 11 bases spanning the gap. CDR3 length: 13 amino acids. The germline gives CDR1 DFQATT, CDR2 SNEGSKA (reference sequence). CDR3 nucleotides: TGCAGTGCTAGCGGTGGGAGTCCAGATACGCAGTATTTT. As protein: CSASGGSPDTQYF.

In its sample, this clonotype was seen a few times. CDR3 in DNA: TGTGCCAGCAGCTGGAGGGAGTTTTACAATGAGCAGTTCTTC. It is translated as CASSWREFYNEQFF. This rearrangement joins TRBV7-9 to TRBJ2-1; perhaps TRBD2 as D (6 bases). V lost 4 bases and J 4 bases, leaving 11 bases between the germline ends. Germline V gives CDR1 SEHNR, CDR2 FQNEAQ (reference sequence). CDR3 length: 14 amino acids.

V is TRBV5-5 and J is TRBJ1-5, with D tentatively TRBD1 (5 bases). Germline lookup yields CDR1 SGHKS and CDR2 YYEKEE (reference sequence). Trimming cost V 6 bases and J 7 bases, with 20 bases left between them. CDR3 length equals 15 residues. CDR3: CASTIGGQGNQPQHF. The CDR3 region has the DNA TGTGCCAGCACCATTGGTGGGCAGGGAAACCAGCCCCAGCATTTT.

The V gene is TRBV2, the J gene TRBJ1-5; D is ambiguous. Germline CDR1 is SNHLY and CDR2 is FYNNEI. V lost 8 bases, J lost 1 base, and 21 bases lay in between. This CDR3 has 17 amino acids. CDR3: CASYGGPGDESNQPQHF. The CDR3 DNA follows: TGTGCCAGCTACGGAGGTCCCGGGGATGAAAGCAATCAGCCCCAGCATTTT.

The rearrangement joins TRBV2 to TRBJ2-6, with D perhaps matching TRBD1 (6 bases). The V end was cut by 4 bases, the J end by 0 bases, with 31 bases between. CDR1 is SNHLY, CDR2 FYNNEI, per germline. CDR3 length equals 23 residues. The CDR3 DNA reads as TGTGCCAGCAGTGGAGGGGGTACAGACAGGCTTTCAATTTTTTCCTCTGGGGCCAACGTCCTGACTTTC. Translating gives CASSGGGTDRLSIFSSGANVLTF.

CDR3 loop: CASSPGLDSYEQYF. The CDR3 coding sequence is TGCGCCAGCAGTCCAGGACTGGACTCCTACGAGCAGTACTTC. The chain joins TRBV10-1 to TRBJ2-7; D perhaps matches TRBD2 (5 bases). The CDR3 totals 14 residues. V dropped 5 bases and J dropped 0 bases, with 11 bases sitting between them. Germline V gene sequence: CDR1 WNHNN, CDR2 SYGVQD (reference sequence).

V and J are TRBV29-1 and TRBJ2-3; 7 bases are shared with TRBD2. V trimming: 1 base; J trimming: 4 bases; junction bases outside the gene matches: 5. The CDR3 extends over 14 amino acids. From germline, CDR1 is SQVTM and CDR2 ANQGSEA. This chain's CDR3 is CSVEGRGTPDTQYF. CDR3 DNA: TGCAGCGTTGAAGGGCGGGGGACCCCAGATACGCAGTATTTT.

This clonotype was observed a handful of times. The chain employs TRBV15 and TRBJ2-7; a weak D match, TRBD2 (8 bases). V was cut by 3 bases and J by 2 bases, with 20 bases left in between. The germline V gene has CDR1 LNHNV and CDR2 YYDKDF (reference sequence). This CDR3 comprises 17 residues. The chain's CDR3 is CATSSPKLAGTAYEQYF. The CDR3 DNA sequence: TGTGCCACCAGCAGCCCCAAGTTAGCGGGGACAGCCTACGAGCAGTACTTC.

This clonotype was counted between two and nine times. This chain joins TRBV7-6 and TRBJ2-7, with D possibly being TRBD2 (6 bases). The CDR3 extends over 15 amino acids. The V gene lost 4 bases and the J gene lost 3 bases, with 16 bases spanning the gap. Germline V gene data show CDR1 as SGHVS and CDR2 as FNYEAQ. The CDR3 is CASSSYRDWCYEQYF. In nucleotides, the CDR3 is TGTGCCAGCAGCTCCTACCGGGACTGGTGCTACGAGCAGTACTTC.

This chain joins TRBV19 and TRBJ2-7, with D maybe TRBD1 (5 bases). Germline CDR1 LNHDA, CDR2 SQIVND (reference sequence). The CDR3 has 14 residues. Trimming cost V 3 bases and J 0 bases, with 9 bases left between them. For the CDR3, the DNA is TGTGCCAGTAGTATTGTGGGGCCCTCCTACGAGCAGTACTTC. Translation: CASSIVGPSYEQYF.

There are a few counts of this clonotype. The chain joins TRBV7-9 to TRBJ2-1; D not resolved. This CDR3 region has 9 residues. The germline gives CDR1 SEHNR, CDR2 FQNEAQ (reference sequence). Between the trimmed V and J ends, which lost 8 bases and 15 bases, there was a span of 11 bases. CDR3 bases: TGTGCCAGCCCTTGGCCCCCGTTCTTC. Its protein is CASPWPPFF.